The entry below gives a single TCR beta chain sequence along with its context. As processed by the authors: Reference gene primer amplification yielded estimated nucleated cell counts. Here immunoSEQ multiplex PCR was the method, and the copy in TCRdb shows in-frame clones only, minus some. For V, J and clone size, that table is used; D and trimming come from the DNA. The sample holds about 40,000 clones; about 89% are singletons and the top ten take less than 20%. The data derive from a study of blood T cell repertoires in COVID-19. Study-level information: COVID-19 samples from acute and convalescent phases originated in the United States, Italy and Spain.

The length of the CDR3 is 15 residues. Per germline, CDR1 SGDLS and CDR2 YYNGEE. V was clipped by 3 bases and J by 2 bases, with 12 bases between them. The genes are TRBV9 and TRBJ2-1, with D possibly matching TRBD1 (5 bases). This sequence was found in a woman in her twenties or thirties in a cohort sampled during active COVID-19. Sequenced material: peripheral blood. CDR3 in DNA: TGTGCCAGCAGCGCCGACAGAGCAACCTACAATGAGCAGTTCTTC. It yields the protein CASSADRATYNEQFF.